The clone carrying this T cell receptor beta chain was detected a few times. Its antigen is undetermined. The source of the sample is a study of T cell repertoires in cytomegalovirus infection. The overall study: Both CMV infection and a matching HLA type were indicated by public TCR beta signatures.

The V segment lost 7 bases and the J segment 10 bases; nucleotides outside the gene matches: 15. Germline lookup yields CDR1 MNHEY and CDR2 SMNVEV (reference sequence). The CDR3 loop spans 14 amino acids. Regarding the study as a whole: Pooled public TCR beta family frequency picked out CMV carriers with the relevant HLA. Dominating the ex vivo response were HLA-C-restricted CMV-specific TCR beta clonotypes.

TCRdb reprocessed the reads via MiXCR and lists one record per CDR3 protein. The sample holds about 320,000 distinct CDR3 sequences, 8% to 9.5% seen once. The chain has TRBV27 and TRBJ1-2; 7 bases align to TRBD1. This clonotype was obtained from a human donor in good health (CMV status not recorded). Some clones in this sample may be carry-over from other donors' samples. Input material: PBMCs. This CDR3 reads CASTNRTGPQDYTF. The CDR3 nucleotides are TGTGCCAGCACCAATCGGACAGGCCCTCAAGACTACACCTTC.